A selection of T cell receptor beta chains follows, all from one sample in a study of Graves' ophthalmopathy and Graves' hyperthyroidism. MiXCR was run by TCRdb on the multiplex PCR reads, yielding one entry per CDR3 protein. The top ten hold 20% to 25% of the sample, which has around 51,000 distinct CDR3 sequences, 50% seen once. The sample was peripheral blood. These receptors came from an adult man with Graves' ophthalmopathy. Both conserved end residues are part of each CDR3. The D gene is left open where the match is weak. Where a row states a size, it is once, few, many or the class of an expanded clone; other rows omit it.

clone_size: .
v_call: TRBV20-1
d_call: .
j_call: TRBJ1-6
cdr3_nt: TGCAGTGCCCTATTCCGGACAGCTGAGTCACCCCTCCACTTT
cdr3_aa: CSALFRTAESPLHF

clone_size: .
v_call: TRBV15
d_call: TRBD1
j_call: TRBJ2-1
cdr3_nt: TGTGCCACCAGCAGCTTGAAGGGACAGGGTACCCACAATGAGCAGTTCTTC
cdr3_aa: CATSSLKGQGTHNEQFF

clone_size: many
v_call: TRBV30
d_call: TRBD2
j_call: TRBJ2-3
cdr3_nt: TGTGCCTGGACTAGCGGGTTGACAGATACGCAGTATTTT
cdr3_aa: CAWTSGLTDTQYF

clone_size: .
v_call: TRBV9
d_call: TRBD1
j_call: TRBJ2-5
cdr3_nt: TGTGCCAGCAGCGTAGCTGGGACAGGGGACCAAGAGACCCAGTACTTC
cdr3_aa: CASSVAGTGDQETQYF

clone_size: many
v_call: TRBV6-1
d_call: .
j_call: TRBJ1-4
cdr3_nt: TGTGCCAGCACCCTCCAAGGCGGGGGCGGTGAAAAACTGTTTTTT
cdr3_aa: CASTLQGGGGEKLFF

clone_size: .
v_call: TRBV24-1
d_call: TRBD1
j_call: TRBJ2-7
cdr3_nt: TGTGCCACCAGTTCCCGGGGACAGGCGAGCTCCTACGAGCAGTACTTC
cdr3_aa: CATSSRGQASSYEQYF

clone_size: .
v_call: TRBV20-1
d_call: TRBD1
j_call: TRBJ1-4
cdr3_nt: TGCAGTGCTAGGGACTCGACAGGGGGCGGAGAAAAACTGTTTTTT
cdr3_aa: CSARDSTGGGEKLFF

clone_size: .
v_call: TRBV24-1
d_call: .
j_call: TRBJ2-7
cdr3_nt: TGTGCCACCAGTGCGGGGGCTGGCACGATATACTTC
cdr3_aa: CATSAGAGTIYF

clone_size: .
v_call: TRBV29-1
d_call: .
j_call: TRBJ1-1
cdr3_nt: TGCAGCGGTGCTCTGAGGCAGTCTACTGAAGCTTTCTTT
cdr3_aa: CSGALRQSTEAFF

clone_size: .
v_call: TRBV11-2
d_call: .
j_call: TRBJ2-2
cdr3_nt: TGTGCCAGCAGCTTAAACGCCGGGGAGCTGTTTTTT
cdr3_aa: CASSLNAGELFF

clone_size: .
v_call: TRBV4-1
d_call: TRBD1
j_call: TRBJ1-6
cdr3_nt: TGCGCCAGCAGCCCAGGGACAGGGACGGATTCACCCCTCCACTTT
cdr3_aa: CASSPGTGTDSPLHF

clone_size: .
v_call: TRBV10-2
d_call: .
j_call: TRBJ1-2
cdr3_nt: TGCGCCAGCATGAGTGATAGGGTTAGCGCTAACTATGGCTACACCTTC
cdr3_aa: CASMSDRVSANYGYTF

clone_size: .
v_call: TRBV7-3
d_call: TRBD2
j_call: TRBJ2-3
cdr3_nt: TGTGCCAGCAGCGCCCGGACTGGCGGGGGGGCAGATACGCAGTATTTT
cdr3_aa: CASSARTGGGADTQYF

clone_size: many
v_call: TRBV9
d_call: TRBD2
j_call: TRBJ2-7
cdr3_nt: TGTGCCAGCAGTCCGACTAGCGGACAGTACGAGCAGTACTTC
cdr3_aa: CASSPTSGQYEQYF

clone_size: .
v_call: TRBV2
d_call: TRBD2
j_call: TRBJ2-7
cdr3_nt: TGTGCCAGCAGAGTCCAAGGGACTAGCCGAGGCGAGCAGTACTTC
cdr3_aa: CASRVQGTSRGEQYF

clone_size: medium-sized
v_call: TRBV29-1
d_call: .
j_call: TRBJ1-2
cdr3_nt: TGCAGCGTTGCGGGGGAGGCGAGGGGCCCTAACTATGGCTACACCTTC
cdr3_aa: CSVAGEARGPNYGYTF